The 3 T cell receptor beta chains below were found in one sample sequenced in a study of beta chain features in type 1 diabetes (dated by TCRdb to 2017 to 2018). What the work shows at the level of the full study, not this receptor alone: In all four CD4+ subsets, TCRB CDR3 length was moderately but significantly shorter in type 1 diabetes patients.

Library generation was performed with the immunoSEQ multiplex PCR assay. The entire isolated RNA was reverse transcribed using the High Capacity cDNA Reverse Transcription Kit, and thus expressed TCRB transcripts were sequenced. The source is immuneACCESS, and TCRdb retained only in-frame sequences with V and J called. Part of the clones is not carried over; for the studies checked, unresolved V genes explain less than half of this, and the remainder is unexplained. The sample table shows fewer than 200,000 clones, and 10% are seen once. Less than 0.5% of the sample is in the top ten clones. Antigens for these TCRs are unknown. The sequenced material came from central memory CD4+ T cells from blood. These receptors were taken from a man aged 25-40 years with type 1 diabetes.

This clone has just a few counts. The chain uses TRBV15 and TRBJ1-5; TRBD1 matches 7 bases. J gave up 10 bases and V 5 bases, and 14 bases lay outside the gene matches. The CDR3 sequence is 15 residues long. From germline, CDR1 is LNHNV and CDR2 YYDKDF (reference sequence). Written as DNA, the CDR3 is TGTGCCACCAGCCTAGATGGGCAGGGGGTGGGTCCCCAGCATTTT. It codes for CATSLDGQGVGPQHF.

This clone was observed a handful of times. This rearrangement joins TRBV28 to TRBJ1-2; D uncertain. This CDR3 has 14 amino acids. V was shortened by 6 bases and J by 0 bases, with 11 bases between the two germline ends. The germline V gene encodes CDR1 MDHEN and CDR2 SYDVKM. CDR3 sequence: CASSLGAPNYGYTF. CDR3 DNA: TGTGCCAGCAGCCTGGGAGCTCCTAACTATGGCTACACCTTC.

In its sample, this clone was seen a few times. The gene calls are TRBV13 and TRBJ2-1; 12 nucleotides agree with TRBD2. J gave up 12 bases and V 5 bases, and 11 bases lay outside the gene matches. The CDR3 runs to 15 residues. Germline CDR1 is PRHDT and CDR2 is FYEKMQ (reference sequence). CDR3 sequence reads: CASSIRTSGKGWQFF. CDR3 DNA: TGTGCCAGCAGCATCAGGACTAGCGGGAAAGGGTGGCAGTTCTTC.